The rows below give T cell receptor beta chains drawn from one sample of a study of T cells in Graves' hyperthyroidism and ophthalmopathy. TCRdb reprocessed the multiplex PCR reads via MiXCR and lists one record per CDR3 protein. This table holds 470,000 or so distinct CDR3 sequences, around 20% found once. Specimen: blood. The receptors here all came from a man younger than 35 with Graves' hyperthyroidism. Each CDR3 is given with its conserved first and last residue. A D gene is named only where the DNA matches it firmly. The listing skips clone size in some rows; elsewhere it reads once, few, many or a size class.

J gene,V gene,clone size,D gene,CDR3 DNA,CDR3 protein
TRBJ2-7,TRBV11-1,many,-,TGTGCCAGCAGCTTGGGGCAGCCCCCCTACGAGCAGTACTTC,CASSLGQPPYEQYF
TRBJ1-2,TRBV7-2,-,TRBD1,TGTGCCAGCAGCCCCCGACAGGGGGCAAGCTATGGCTACACCTTC,CASSPRQGASYGYTF
TRBJ2-5,TRBV12-3/TRBV12-4,-,-,TGTGCCAGCAGTTCGCTGGGTCAAGAGACCCAGTACTTC,CASSSLGQETQYF
TRBJ1-1,TRBV6-5,-,TRBD1,TGTGCCAGCAGTTACCCGACAGGGATCGGGTGGAACACTGAAGCTTTCTTT,CASSYPTGIGWNTEAFF
TRBJ2-5,TRBV12-3/TRBV12-4,-,-,TGTGCCAGCAGTTTAGAGTGGGGGTTCGAGACCCAGTACTTC,CASSLEWGFETQYF
TRBJ1-6,TRBV10-1,-,TRBD1,TGCGCCAGCAGCGCCGGGACAGGGGGTCGGAATTCACCCCTCCACTTT,CASSAGTGGRNSPLHF
TRBJ1-3,TRBV27,many,-,TGTGCCAGCAGTCGCTTCGGTGGGGCAGCTGGAAACACCATATATTTT,CASSRFGGAAGNTIYF
TRBJ2-7,TRBV7-2,many,-,TGTGCCAGCAGTTTAGCCCTCTCCTACGAGCAGTACTTC,CASSLALSYEQYF
TRBJ2-2,TRBV6-5,many,TRBD1,TGTGCCAGCAGTTACTCCAGGGGGCGGACCGGGGAGCTGTTTTTT,CASSYSRGRTGELFF
TRBJ1-1,TRBV2,many,-,TGTGCCAGCAGTGCCGGGCAGATGAACACTGAAGCTTTCTTT,CASSAGQMNTEAFF
TRBJ2-5,TRBV10-3,many,-,TGTGCCATCAGTGAGTGGGGTCGAGAGACCCAGTACTTC,CAISEWGRETQYF
TRBJ2-7,TRBV7-9,many,-,TGTGCCAGCAGCGGTGCAGGGCTCTACGAGCAGTACTTC,CASSGAGLYEQYF
TRBJ2-2,TRBV28,many,TRBD2,TGTGCCAGCAGTCCTTGGACTAGCGGGGGAGCCGGGGAGCTGTTTTTT,CASSPWTSGGAGELFF
TRBJ1-2,TRBV7-8,many,-,TGTGCCAGCAGCTTAGGGGCCTTGGGGTATGGCTACACCTTC,CASSLGALGYGYTF
TRBJ1-5,TRBV20-1,many,TRBD1,TGCAGTGCTACCTCCGGGACAGGAACTAGCAATCAGCCCCAGCATTTT,CSATSGTGTSNQPQHF
TRBJ2-3,TRBV2,-,TRBD1,TGTGCCAGCAGGTTAGACAGGGGAGCGCAGTATTTT,CASRLDRGAQYF
TRBJ2-6,TRBV6-1,many,-,TGTGCCAGCAGACTATTACAGGCTTCGGCTGGGGCCAACGTCCTGACTTTC,CASRLLQASAGANVLTF
TRBJ1-5,TRBV6-5,-,-,TGTGCCAGCAGTTACTCGAGCGGGCAAGATCAGCCCCAGCATTTT,CASSYSSGQDQPQHF
TRBJ1-1,TRBV12-5,-,-,TGTGCTAGTGGTATTCGCGACGGCTGGGCTTTCTTT,CASGIRDGWAFF
TRBJ2-5,TRBV20-1,few,-,TGCAGTGCTGTAGGAGGGGCGAAAGAGACCCAGTACTTC,CSAVGGAKETQYF
TRBJ1-5,TRBV19,-,-,TGTGCCAGTAGCTTGGGAGAGGGATCCGTAAGCAATCAGCCCCAGCATTTT,CASSLGEGSVSNQPQHF
TRBJ1-4,TRBV12-3/TRBV12-4,many,-,TGTGCCAGCAGTTTAAAACAGGGAGAAAAACTGTTTTTT,CASSLKQGEKLFF
TRBJ2-2,TRBV11-1,many,-,TGTGCCAGCAGCTTAGGCTCAAGGTCCCCGACCGGGGAGCTGTTTTTT,CASSLGSRSPTGELFF
TRBJ2-7,TRBV29-1,-,TRBD1,TGCAGCGTTTCGGGACAGAGCTACGAGCAGTACTTC,CSVSGQSYEQYF
TRBJ1-1,TRBV19,few,-,TGTGCCAGTAAAAAGACAGATAACACTGAAGCTTTCTTT,CASKKTDNTEAFF
TRBJ2-7,TRBV18,-,TRBD1,TGTGCCAGCACTTGGACAGGGCGGGACGAGCAGTACTTC,CASTWTGRDEQYF
TRBJ2-7,TRBV18,few,-,TGTGCCAGCTCACCAAGGGACTTCGGGGGCGAGCAGTACTTC,CASSPRDFGGEQYF
TRBJ1-2,TRBV7-9,many,-,TGTGCCAGCAGCTACCATTCGGGACAAATCTATGGCTACACCTTC,CASSYHSGQIYGYTF
TRBJ1-2,TRBV4-2,many,TRBD1,TGTGCCAGCAGCCAAGGGGACAGGGGACGCGGCTACACCTTC,CASSQGDRGRGYTF
TRBJ2-2,TRBV24-1,few,TRBD1,TGTGCCACCAGTGATCATACAGGGGGCGAGACCGGGGAGCTGTTTTTT,CATSDHTGGETGELFF
TRBJ2-7,TRBV20-1,-,TRBD2,TGCAGTGCTACACTCAACCCCGCCGGGACTAGCGGCCACCACTTC,CSATLNPAGTSGHHF
TRBJ1-2,TRBV5-6,many,-,TGTGCCAGCAGCCCCGCGGCGTCAGAGTACTATGGCTACACCTTC,CASSPAASEYYGYTF
TRBJ1-2,TRBV27,many,-,TGTGCCAGCAGTCCCATTGGGGGTTCGAAATATGGCTACACCTTC,CASSPIGGSKYGYTF
TRBJ2-7,TRBV7-6,many,-,TGTGCCAGCAGCCACCCCAATTCGGACAGCTCATCCTACGAGCAGTACTTC,CASSHPNSDSSSYEQYF
TRBJ2-7,TRBV19,few,-,TGTGCCTCGAGGGAGGCAGGGCGGGACGAGCAGTACTTC,CASREAGRDEQYF
TRBJ2-2,TRBV27,-,TRBD2,TGTGCCAGCAGTCCGTTGACTAGCGGGGGGTTGAACACCGGGGAGCTGTTTTTT,CASSPLTSGGLNTGELFF
TRBJ2-2,TRBV12-3/TRBV12-4,-,-,TGTGCCACCGAGAAACAGATCGGGGAAATACCCACCGGGGAGCTGTTTTTT,CATEKQIGEIPTGELFF
TRBJ2-5,TRBV5-5,-,TRBD1,TGTGCCAGCAGCCCAGGGACAGGGACCCAAGAGACCCAGTACTTC,CASSPGTGTQETQYF
TRBJ2-7,TRBV5-1,many,-,TGCGCCAGCAGGCAACAGGGAACTTCCTACGAGCAGTACTTC,CASRQQGTSYEQYF
TRBJ2-2,TRBV11-2,-,-,TGTGTCAGCAGCTTACCCCCCCCGACAAACACCGGGGAGCTGTTTTTT,CVSSLPPPTNTGELFF
TRBJ2-7,TRBV5-8,many,-,TGTGCCAGCAGCCCCTGGGGGTGGGGAGAGCAGTACTTC,CASSPWGWGEQYF
TRBJ1-5,TRBV6-2/TRBV6-3,many,-,TGTGCCAGCAGTCTCGGGACTGGGAGGGCCTATAGCAATCAGCCCCAGCATTTT,CASSLGTGRAYSNQPQHF
TRBJ1-1,TRBV6-5,many,TRBD1,TGTGCCAGCAGTCTTACCGGGACAGAATTTAACACTGAAGCTTTCTTT,CASSLTGTEFNTEAFF
TRBJ2-5,TRBV5-5,many,-,TGTGCCAGCAGCGGGCCCAAGGCACTCGAAGAGACCCAGTACTTC,CASSGPKALEETQYF
TRBJ1-1,TRBV18,many,-,TGTGCCAGCTCACCGGCGGCAACTGAAGCTTTCTTT,CASSPAATEAFF
TRBJ2-5,TRBV7-6,-,TRBD2,TGTGCCAGCAGCTTATATGGTAGCGGGGGGGCCATCCAAGAGACCCAGTACTTC,CASSLYGSGGAIQETQYF
TRBJ2-7,TRBV10-3,many,TRBD2,TGTGCCATCAGTGACCCTGGGGGGGAATCCTACGAGCAGTACTTC,CAISDPGGESYEQYF
TRBJ2-7,TRBV7-7,many,TRBD2,TGTGCCAGCAGCTTAGGGGGGACTAGGACGGTTGGAAGGTACGAGCAGTACTTC,CASSLGGTRTVGRYEQYF
TRBJ2-5,TRBV2,many,-,TGTGCCAGCAGTGAGGACAGTTGGGAGACCCAGTACTTC,CASSEDSWETQYF
TRBJ2-7,TRBV10-1,-,TRBD1,TGCGCCAGCAGTGATGGGGGACAGGGGTCGGGCTCCTACGAGCAGTACTTC,CASSDGGQGSGSYEQYF
TRBJ2-2,TRBV24-1,-,-,TGTGCCACCAGTGATCTGGGAATCAGGGGAACCGGGGAGCTGTTTTTT,CATSDLGIRGTGELFF
TRBJ1-1,TRBV9,-,-,TGTGCCAGCACCCGAGGGGATAACACTGAAGCTTTCTTT,CASTRGDNTEAFF
TRBJ2-7,TRBV12-3/TRBV12-4,many,-,TGTGCCAGCAGCCGAGACGTACACGGGCTCTACGAGCAGTACTTC,CASSRDVHGLYEQYF
TRBJ2-5,TRBV6-5,many,-,TGTGCCAGCAGTTACTCGAGTGCGGGGACCCAGTACTTC,CASSYSSAGTQYF
TRBJ1-2,TRBV5-5,many,-,TGTGCCAGCAGCTTGGAGGCAGGCCTCAACTATGGCTACACCTTC,CASSLEAGLNYGYTF
TRBJ1-1,TRBV4-1,many,-,TGCGCCAGCAGCCAAGCGGGGATTGAAGCTTTCTTT,CASSQAGIEAFF
TRBJ1-1,TRBV19,few,-,TGTGCCAGTAGTGCCACAGGGTCCATGAACACTGAAGCTTTCTTT,CASSATGSMNTEAFF
TRBJ2-7,TRBV6-1,-,-,TGTGCCAGCAGTCCCCGGGACTGGGACGAGCAGTACTTC,CASSPRDWDEQYF
TRBJ2-4,TRBV7-9,many,-,TGTGCCAGCAGCGGGCGGCTGGGGCGGCACATTCAGTACTTC,CASSGRLGRHIQYF
TRBJ1-1,TRBV28,-,-,TGTGCCAGCAGCCCTATATTGGGATCCATGAACACTGAAGCTTTCTTT,CASSPILGSMNTEAFF